Below are 7 T cell receptor beta chains sequenced from a single sample in a study of T cell changes during pregnancy in multiple sclerosis. Here immunoSEQ multiplex PCR was the method, and the copy in TCRdb shows in-frame clones only, minus some. The table includes 45,000 to 55,000 clones, about nine tenths detected once. The sequenced sample was CD4+ T cells from peripheral blood mononuclear cells, obtained after pregnancy. The receptors here all came from a female donor in good health, enrolled as a control in a pregnancy study.

The chain uses TRBV9 and TRBJ2-3, with 10 bases identical to TRBD2. V lost 4 bases, J lost 0 bases, and 8 bases stayed unmatched. Germline loops: CDR1 SGDLS, CDR2 YYNGEE. The CDR3 totals 17 residues. The CDR3 DNA is TGTGCCAGCAGCAATCGGACTAGCGGAGCTAGCACAGATACGCAGTATTTT. The encoded protein is CASSNRTSGASTDTQYF.

This sequence joins TRBV5-1 and TRBJ1-1, with 7 bases aligning to TRBD1. With V trimmed by 0 bases and J by 2 bases, 13 bases remained unmatched. CDR1 is SGHRS and CDR2 is YFSETQ in the germline V gene. The length of the CDR3 is 18 residues. The CDR3 region is CASSLDSRGRGLNTEAFF. The DNA for the CDR3 is TGCGCCAGCAGCTTGGATTCGAGGGGGCGCGGGTTAAACACTGAAGCTTTCTTT. Full variable domain (outside the CDR3, taken from reference TRBV5-1 and TRBJ1-1): KAGVTQTPRYLIKTRGQQVTLSCSPISGHRSVSWYQQTPGQGLQFLFEYFSETQRNKGNFPGRFSGRQFSNSRSEMNVSTLELGDSALYLCASSLDSRGRGLNTEAFFGQGTRLTVV.

This clone was seen only a few times. The rearrangement links TRBV19 to TRBJ1-5; TRBD1 agrees at 7 bases. The CDR3 is 13 amino acids. Losses at the gene ends were 5 bases for V and 7 bases for J; bases not matched to a gene: 5. Germline CDR1 is LNHDA and CDR2 is SQIVND (reference sequence). The CDR3 is CASSPDRRQPQHF. In nucleotides, the CDR3 is TGTGCCAGTAGTCCGGACAGGAGACAGCCCCAGCATTTT.

CDR3 in DNA: TGTGCCAGCAGCGTATCTAGCCCGGACGAGCAGTACTTC. This translates into CASSVSSPDEQYF. The rearrangement uses TRBV9 and TRBJ2-7, with D possibly being TRBD2 (5 bases). The CDR3 extends over 13 amino acids. V lost 1 base and J 5 bases, leaving 10 bases between the germline ends. Germline assignment: CDR1 SGDLS and CDR2 YYNGEE.

This rearrangement joins TRBV2 to TRBJ2-7, with D possibly being TRBD1 (5 bases). The V end was cut by 7 bases, the J end by 3 bases, with 22 bases between. CDR3 length: 16 amino acids. CDR1 is SNHLY and CDR2 is FYNNEI in the germline V gene. In DNA form, the CDR3 reads TGTGCCAGCACCGAAGTCACCCGACAGTCGGGCTACGAGCAGTACTTC. Its protein is CASTEVTRQSGYEQYF.

This chain connects TRBV7-9 to TRBJ1-2; TRBD1 might be the D (5 bases). V lost 3 bases and J lost 4, with 12 bases in between. Germline assignment: CDR1 SEHNR and CDR2 FQNEAQ (reference sequence). The CDR3 contains 14 residues. The CDR3: CASSFSTDSYGYTF. The CDR3 DNA follows: TGTGCCAGCAGCTTTTCGACAGACTCCTATGGCTACACCTTC.

The chain combines TRBV2 with TRBJ2-4; D not certain. From germline, CDR1 is SNHLY and CDR2 FYNNEI. V was pared by 1 base and J by 0 bases, with 13 bases between. CDR3 length: 17 residues. The CDR3 here is CASSEEASRLAKNIQYF. In DNA, the CDR3 is TGTGCCAGCAGTGAAGAAGCGTCTCGGTTAGCCAAAAACATTCAGTACTTC.